Shown below are 5 T cell receptor beta chains from a single sample sequenced in a study of blood T cell repertoires in COVID-19. Repertoires were generated with immunoSEQ multiplex PCR, while TCRdb's copy carries only in-frame clones and drops some. The sample carries around 310,000 clones, under 90% recorded once. The sequenced sample was PBMCs or T cells enriched from blood (not recorded which). The receptors derive from a young woman who had recovered from COVID-19.

The chain employs TRBV29-1 and TRBJ1-6; 10 nucleotides match TRBD1. CDR3 length: 15 residues. Germline loops: CDR1 SQVTM, CDR2 ANQGSEA. V dropped 5 bases and J dropped 2; count of bases not matched to a gene: 3. CDR3 sequence (DNA): TGCAGCGTTCGCGACAGGGGGCCCTATAATTCACCCCTCCACTTT. Translating gives CSVRDRGPYNSPLHF.

The genes are TRBV5-1 and TRBJ2-2, with D possibly TRBD2 on 6 matching bases. The CDR3 consists of 14 residues. CDR1 is SGHRS and CDR2 is YFSETQ in the germline V gene. V was clipped by 2 bases and J by 5 bases, with 10 bases between them. CDR3 sequence (DNA): TGCGCCAGCAGCTTCGGGAGACAGACCGGGGAGCTGTTTTTT. Translation: CASSFGRQTGELFF.

The rearrangement links TRBV28 to TRBJ1-2; 8 bases map to TRBD1. This CDR3 has 13 residues. The germline V gene has CDR1 MDHEN and CDR2 SYDVKM. V gave up 5 bases and J gave up 8 bases; unmatched junction bases: 7. This chain's CDR3 is CASSLSTGDGYTF. The CDR3 coding sequence is TGTGCCAGCAGTCTCTCGACAGGGGACGGCTACACCTTC.

Of note for this clone: The sample contains more than one DNA sequence encoding this CDR3. The J gene is TRBJ1-2, the V gene TRBV28, with TRBD1 as a possible D gene (6 bases). This CDR3 has 12 residues. V was trimmed by 2 bases and J by 5 bases, leaving 6 bases between them. Germline V CDR1 and CDR2: MDHEN, SYDVKM. CDR3 nucleotides: TGTGCCAGCAGTTTAAGGGGGTATGGCTACACCTTC. As protein: CASSLRGYGYTF.

The genes are TRBV25-1 and TRBJ2-1, with 9 bases matching TRBD2. The CDR3 has 14 amino acids. Germline loops: CDR1 MGHDK, CDR2 SYGVNS. The junction had 6 bases not matched to a gene; V was cut back by 3 bases and J by 9 bases. The CDR3 DNA sequence: TGTGCCAGCAGTGACCCGGCGGGAGGGGGTGAGCAGTTCTTC. Translating gives CASSDPAGGGEQFF.